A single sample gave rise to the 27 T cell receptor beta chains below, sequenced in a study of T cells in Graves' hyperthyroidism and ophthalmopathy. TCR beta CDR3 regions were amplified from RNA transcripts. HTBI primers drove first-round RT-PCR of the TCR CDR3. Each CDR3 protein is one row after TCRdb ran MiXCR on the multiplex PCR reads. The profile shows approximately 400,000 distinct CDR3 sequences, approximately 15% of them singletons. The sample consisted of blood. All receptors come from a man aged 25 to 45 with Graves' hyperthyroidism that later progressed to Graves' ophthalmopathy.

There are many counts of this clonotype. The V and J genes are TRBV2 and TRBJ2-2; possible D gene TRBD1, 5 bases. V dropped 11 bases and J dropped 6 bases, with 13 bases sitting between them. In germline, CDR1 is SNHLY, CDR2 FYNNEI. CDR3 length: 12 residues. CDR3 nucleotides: TGTGCCTACGGCAGGGCGGCCGGGGAGCTGTTTTTT. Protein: CAYGRAAGELFF.

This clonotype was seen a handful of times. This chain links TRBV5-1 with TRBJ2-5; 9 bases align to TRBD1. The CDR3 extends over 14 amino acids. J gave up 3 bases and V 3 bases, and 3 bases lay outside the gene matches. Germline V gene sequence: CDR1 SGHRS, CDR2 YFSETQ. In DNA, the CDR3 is TGCGCCAGCAGCTCAACAGGGGGCGAAGAGACCCAGTACTTC. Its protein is CASSSTGGEETQYF.

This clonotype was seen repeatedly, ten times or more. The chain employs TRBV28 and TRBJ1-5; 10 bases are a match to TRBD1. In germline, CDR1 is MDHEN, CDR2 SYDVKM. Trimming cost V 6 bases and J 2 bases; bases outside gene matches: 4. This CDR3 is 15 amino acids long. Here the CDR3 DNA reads TGTGCCAGCAGGTGGGACAGGGGAGGCAATCAGCCCCAGCATTTT. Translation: CASRWDRGGNQPQHF.

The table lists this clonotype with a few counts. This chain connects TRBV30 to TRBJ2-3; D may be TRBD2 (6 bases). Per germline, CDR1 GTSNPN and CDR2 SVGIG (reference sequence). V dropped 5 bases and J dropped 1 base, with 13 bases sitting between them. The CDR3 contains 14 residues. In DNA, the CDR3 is TGTGCCTGGGCTCCGGGACTGGGCACAGATACGCAGTATTTT. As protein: CAWAPGLGTDTQYF.

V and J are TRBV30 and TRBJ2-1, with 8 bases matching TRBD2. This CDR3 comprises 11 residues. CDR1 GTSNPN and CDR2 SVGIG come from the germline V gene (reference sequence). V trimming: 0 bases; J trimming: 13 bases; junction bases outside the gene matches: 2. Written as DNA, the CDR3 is TGTGCCTGGAGTGTGCGGGGGGTACAGTTCTTC. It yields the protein CAWSVRGVQFF.

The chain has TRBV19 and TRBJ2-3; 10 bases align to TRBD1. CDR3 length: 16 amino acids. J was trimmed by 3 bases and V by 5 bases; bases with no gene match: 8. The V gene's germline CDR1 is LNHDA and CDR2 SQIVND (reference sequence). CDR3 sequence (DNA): TGTGCCAGTAGTGCCCCGAGGGGACAGGGGACAGATACGCAGTATTTT. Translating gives CASSAPRGQGTDTQYF. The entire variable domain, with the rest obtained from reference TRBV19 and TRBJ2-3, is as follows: DGGITQSPKYLFRKEGQNVTLSCEQNLNHDAMYWYRQDPGQGLRLIYYSQIVNDFQKGDIAEGYSVSREKKESFPLTVTSAQKNPTAFYLCASSAPRGQGTDTQYFGPGTRLTVL.

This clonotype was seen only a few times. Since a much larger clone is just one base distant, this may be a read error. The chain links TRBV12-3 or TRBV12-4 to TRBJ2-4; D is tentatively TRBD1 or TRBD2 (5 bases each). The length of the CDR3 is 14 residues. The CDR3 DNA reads TGTGCCTGCAGTTGGATCGGCCCAGGGAGCATTCAGTACTTC. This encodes CACSWIGPGSIQYF.

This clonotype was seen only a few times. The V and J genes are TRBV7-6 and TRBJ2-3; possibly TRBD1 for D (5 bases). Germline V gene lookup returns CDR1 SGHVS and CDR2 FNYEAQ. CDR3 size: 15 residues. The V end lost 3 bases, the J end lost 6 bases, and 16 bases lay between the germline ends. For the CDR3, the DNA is TGTGCCAGCAGCTTGCCGACTCAGGGTTCGGATACGCAGTATTTT. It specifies CASSLPTQGSDTQYF.

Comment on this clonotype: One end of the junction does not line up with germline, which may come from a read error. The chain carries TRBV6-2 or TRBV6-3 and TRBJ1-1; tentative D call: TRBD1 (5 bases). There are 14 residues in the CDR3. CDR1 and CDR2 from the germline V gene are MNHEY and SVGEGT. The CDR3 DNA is TGTGCCAGCAGTTACGGGGCGACGAACGCTGAAGCTTTCTTT. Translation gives CASSYGATNAEAFF.

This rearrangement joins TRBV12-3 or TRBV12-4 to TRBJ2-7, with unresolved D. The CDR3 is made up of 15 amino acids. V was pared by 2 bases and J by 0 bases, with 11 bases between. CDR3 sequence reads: CASSLKHSHSYEQYF. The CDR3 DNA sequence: TGTGCCAGCAGTTTAAAGCACTCCCACTCCTACGAGCAGTACTTC.

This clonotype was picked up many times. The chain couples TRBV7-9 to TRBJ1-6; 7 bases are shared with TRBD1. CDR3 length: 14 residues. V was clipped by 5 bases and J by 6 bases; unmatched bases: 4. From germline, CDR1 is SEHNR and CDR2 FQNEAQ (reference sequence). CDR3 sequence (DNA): TGTGCCAGCAGCCAACAGGGGTTTAATTCACCCCTCCACTTT. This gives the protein CASSQQGFNSPLHF.

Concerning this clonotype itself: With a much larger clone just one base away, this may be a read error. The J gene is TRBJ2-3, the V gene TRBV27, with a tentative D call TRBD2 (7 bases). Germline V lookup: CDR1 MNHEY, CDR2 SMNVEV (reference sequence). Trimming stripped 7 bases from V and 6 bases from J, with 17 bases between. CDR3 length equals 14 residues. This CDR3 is CASTATAGADTQYF. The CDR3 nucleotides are TGTGCCAGCACCGCGACCGCGGGGGCGGATACGCAGTATTTT.

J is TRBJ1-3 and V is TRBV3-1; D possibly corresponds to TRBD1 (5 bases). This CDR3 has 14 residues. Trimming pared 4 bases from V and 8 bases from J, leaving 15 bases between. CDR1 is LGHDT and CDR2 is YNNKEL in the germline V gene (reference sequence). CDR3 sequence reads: CASSPGRQKDTIYF. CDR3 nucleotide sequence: TGTGCCAGCAGCCCGGGACGGCAGAAGGACACCATATATTTT.

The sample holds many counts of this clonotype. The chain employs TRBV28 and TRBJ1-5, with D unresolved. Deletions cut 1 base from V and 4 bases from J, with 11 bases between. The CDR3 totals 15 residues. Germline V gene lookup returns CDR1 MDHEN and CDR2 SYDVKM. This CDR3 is CASSLYPGSNQPQHF. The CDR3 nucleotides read TGTGCCAGCAGTTTATACCCGGGCAGTAATCAGCCCCAGCATTTT.

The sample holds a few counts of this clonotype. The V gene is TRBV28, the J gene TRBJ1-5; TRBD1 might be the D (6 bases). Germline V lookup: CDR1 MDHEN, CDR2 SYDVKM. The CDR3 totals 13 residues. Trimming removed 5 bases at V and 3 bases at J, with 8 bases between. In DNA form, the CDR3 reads TGTGCCAGCAGTGACAGGAACAATCAGCCCCAGCATTTT. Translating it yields CASSDRNNQPQHF.

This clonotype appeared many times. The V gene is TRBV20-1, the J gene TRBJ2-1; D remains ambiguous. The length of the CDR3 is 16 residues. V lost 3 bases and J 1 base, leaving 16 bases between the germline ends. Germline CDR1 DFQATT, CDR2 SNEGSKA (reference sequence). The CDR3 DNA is TGCAGTGCTAGCCCCCCCGCAGGAGCGTCCTACAATGAGCAGTTCTTC. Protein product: CSASPPAGASYNEQFF.

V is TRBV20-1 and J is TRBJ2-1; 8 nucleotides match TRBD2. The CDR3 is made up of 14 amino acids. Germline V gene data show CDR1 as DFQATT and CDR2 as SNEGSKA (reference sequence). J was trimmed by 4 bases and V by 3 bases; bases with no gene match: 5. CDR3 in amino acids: CSASRGGGYNEQFF. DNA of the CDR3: TGCAGTGCTAGTCGGGGGGGGGGGTACAATGAGCAGTTCTTC.

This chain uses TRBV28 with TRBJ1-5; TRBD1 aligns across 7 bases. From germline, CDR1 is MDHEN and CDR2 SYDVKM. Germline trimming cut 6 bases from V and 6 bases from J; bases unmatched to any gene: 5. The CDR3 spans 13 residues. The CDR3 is CASRTGQIQPQHF. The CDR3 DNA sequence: TGTGCCAGCAGAACGGGACAGATTCAGCCCCAGCATTTT.

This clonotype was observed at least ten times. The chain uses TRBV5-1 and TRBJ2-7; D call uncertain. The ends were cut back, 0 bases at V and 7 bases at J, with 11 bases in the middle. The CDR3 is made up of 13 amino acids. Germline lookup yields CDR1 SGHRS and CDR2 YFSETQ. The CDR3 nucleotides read TGCGCCAGCAGCTTGGATTCAGGCTGGGAGCAGTACTTC. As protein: CASSLDSGWEQYF.

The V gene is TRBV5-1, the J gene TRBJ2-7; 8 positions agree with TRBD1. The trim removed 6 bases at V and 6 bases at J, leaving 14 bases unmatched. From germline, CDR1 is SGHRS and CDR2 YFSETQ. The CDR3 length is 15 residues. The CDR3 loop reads CASTLGGQGSGEQYF. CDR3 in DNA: TGCGCCAGCACCCTCGGCGGACAGGGCTCGGGCGAGCAGTACTTC.

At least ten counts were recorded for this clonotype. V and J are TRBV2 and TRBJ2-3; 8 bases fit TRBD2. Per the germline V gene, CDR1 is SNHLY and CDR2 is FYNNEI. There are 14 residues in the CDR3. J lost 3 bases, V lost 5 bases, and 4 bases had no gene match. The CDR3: CASSRAGETDTQYF. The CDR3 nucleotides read TGTGCCAGCAGTCGAGCGGGGGAGACAGATACGCAGTATTTT.

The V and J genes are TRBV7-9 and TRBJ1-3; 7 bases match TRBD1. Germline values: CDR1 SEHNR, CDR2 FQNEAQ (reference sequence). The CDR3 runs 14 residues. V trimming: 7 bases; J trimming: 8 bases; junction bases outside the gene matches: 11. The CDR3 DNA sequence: TGTGCCAGCAACCCGACAGGGAATCATGACACCATATATTTT. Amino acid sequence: CASNPTGNHDTIYF.

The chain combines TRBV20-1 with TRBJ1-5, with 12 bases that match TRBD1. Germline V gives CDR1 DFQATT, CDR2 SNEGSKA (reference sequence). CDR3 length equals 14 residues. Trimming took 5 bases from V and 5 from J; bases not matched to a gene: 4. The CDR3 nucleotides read TGCAGTGCTGCCGGGACAGGGGGCGATCAGCCCCAGCATTTT. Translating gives CSAAGTGGDQPQHF.

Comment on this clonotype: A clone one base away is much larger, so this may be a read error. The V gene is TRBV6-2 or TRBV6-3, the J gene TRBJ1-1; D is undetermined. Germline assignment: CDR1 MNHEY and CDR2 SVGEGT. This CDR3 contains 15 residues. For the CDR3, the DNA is TGTGCCAGCAGTTATCGGGCCGCTCCGAACACTGCAGCTTTCTTT. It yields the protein CASSYRAAPNTAAFF.

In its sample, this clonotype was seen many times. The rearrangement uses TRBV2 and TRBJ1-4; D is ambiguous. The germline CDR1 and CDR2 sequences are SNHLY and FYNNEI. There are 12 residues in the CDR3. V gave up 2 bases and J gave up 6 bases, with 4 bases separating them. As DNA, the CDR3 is TGTGCCAGCAGTGAAAATCATGAAAAACTGTTTTTT. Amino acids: CASSENHEKLFF.

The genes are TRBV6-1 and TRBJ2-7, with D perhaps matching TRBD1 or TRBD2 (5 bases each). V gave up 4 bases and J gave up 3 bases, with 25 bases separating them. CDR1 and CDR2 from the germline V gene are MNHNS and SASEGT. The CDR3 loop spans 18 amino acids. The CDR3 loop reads CASSGGAGWGSPFYEQYF. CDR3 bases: TGTGCCAGCAGTGGAGGGGCAGGGTGGGGTTCACCCTTCTACGAGCAGTACTTC.

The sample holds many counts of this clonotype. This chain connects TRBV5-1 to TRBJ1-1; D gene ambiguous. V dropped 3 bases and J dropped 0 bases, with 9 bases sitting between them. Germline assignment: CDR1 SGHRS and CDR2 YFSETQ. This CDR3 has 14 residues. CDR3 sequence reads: CASSYTAVNTEAFF. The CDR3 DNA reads TGCGCCAGCAGCTACACGGCCGTGAACACTGAAGCTTTCTTT. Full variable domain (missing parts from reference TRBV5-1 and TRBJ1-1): KAGVTQTPRYLIKTRGQQVTLSCSPISGHRSVSWYQQTPGQGLQFLFEYFSETQRNKGNFPGRFSGRQFSNSRSEMNVSTLELGDSALYLCASSYTAVNTEAFFGQGTRLTVV.